This entry is about one TCR beta chain. Its antigen is not known. The same CDR3 can be traced to other DNA sequences in this sample. The sample comes from a study of shared clonotypes between healthy human individuals. CDR3 length: 13 amino acids. CDR1 SGHNT and CDR2 YYREEE come from the germline V gene (reference sequence). Deletions cut 2 bases from V and 5 bases from J, with 7 bases between. Naive CD8 cells lacked CD45RO and underwent positive selection for CCR7, leaving out terminally differentiated effector memory CD45RA+ cells. The repertoire was sequenced with immunoSEQ multiplex PCR; TCRdb's copy has only in-frame clones and lacks some. The data contain some 2 million clones, approximately 94% of them singletons. Study-level results: Generation of non-shared clonotypes was less probable than generation of clonotypes shared by all four donors.

This chain joins TRBV5-4 and TRBJ2-2; D not resolved. Specimen: naive CD8+ T cells sorted from blood. The sequence derives from a man aged 18 to 35 in good health. The CDR3 DNA reads as TGTGCCAGCAGCTTTACCGGGACCGGGGAGCTGTTTTTT. Protein sequence: CASSFTGTGELFF. Filled out from reference TRBV5-4 and TRBJ2-2, the complete variable domain reads ETGVTQSPTHLIKTRGQQVTLRCSSQSGHNTVSWYQQALGQGPQFIFQYYREEENGRGNFPPRFSGLQFPNYSSELNVNALELDDSALYLCASSFTGTGELFFGEGSRLTVL.